This T cell receptor beta chain was identified during a study of beta chain features in type 1 diabetes. Via CD45RO/CCR7/CD25/CD127/CD95/CD27, cells of the CD4+ naive, central memory, regulatory and stem cell-like memory subsets were sorted. Once sorted, every population was more than 95% pure. This clone was recorded many times. Investigators reverse transcribed all isolated RNA, so they sequenced expressed TCRB transcripts. About 3.57 million reads per sample on average were obtained from naive, central memory and regulatory T cell samples. Generated by immunoSEQ multiplex PCR, the TCRdb table keeps only in-frame clones and is missing some. The data show some 150,000 clones, 11% seen once. With 0 bases removed from V and 5 bases from J, the gap between germline ends came to 6 bases. This CDR3 has 13 residues. Germline V gene data show CDR1 as KGHSY and CDR2 as FQNENV.

The material sequenced was central memory CD4+ T cells from blood. V is TRBV16 and J is TRBJ2-3; D remains ambiguous. The source of this sequence is a man aged 18 to 30 in good health. CDR3 nucleotides: TGTGCCAGCAGCCAATCAAGAAAAGATACGCAGTATTTT. Amino acids: CASSQSRKDTQYF.